This is a list of T cell receptor beta chains from one sample in a study of blood T cell repertoires in COVID-19. Produced via immunoSEQ multiplex PCR; TCRdb's table is partial and in-frame only. The table includes 160,000 or so clones, about 80% detected once. What was sequenced was peripheral blood. These TCRs come from a man between 65 and 85 years old with active or convalescent COVID-19. The CDR3 runs from the conserved cysteine through the conserved F or W. A D gene is named only where the DNA matches it firmly. Size is stated for part of the rows, as once, few or many counts, or as a class when the clone is expanded.

j_call	v_call	clone_size	d_call	cdr3_aa	cdr3_nt
TRBJ2-7	TRBV7-9	once	TRBD2	CASSPGGAGGSYEQYF	TGTGCCAGCAGCCCCGGAGGTGCGGGAGGGTCCTACGAGCAGTACTTC
TRBJ2-1	TRBV7-9	NA	NA	CASSEYNEQFF	TGTGCCAGCAGCGAGTACAATGAGCAGTTCTTC
TRBJ2-1	TRBV7-2	once	TRBD2	CASSPAGTSRYNEQFF	TGTGCCAGCAGCCCCGCCGGGACTAGCAGATACAATGAGCAGTTCTTC
TRBJ2-3	TRBV6-1	NA	NA	CASSVAPQGPYTDTQYF	TGTGCCAGCAGTGTGGCCCCCCAGGGGCCCTACACAGATACGCAGTATTTT
TRBJ2-2	TRBV7-8	NA	TRBD1	CASSKDRGDTGELFF	TGTGCCAGCAGCAAAGACAGGGGGGACACCGGGGAGCTGTTTTTT
TRBJ1-6	TRBV10-3	NA	NA	CAISGAGGQTYNSPLHF	TGTGCCATCAGTGGGGCGGGGGGGCAGACCTATAATTCACCCCTCCACTTT
TRBJ2-3	TRBV5-4	NA	TRBD2	CASIQGGTSGSTDTQYF	TGTGCCAGCATCCAGGGGGGGACTAGCGGGAGCACAGATACGCAGTATTTT
TRBJ1-2	TRBV9	once	NA	CASSEPRTGNYGYTF	TGTGCCAGCAGCGAACCAAGAACAGGGAACTATGGCTACACCTTC
TRBJ1-4	TRBV6-5	once	NA	CASSNSGNEKLFF	TGTGCCAGCAGTAACAGCGGGAATGAAAAACTGTTTTTT
TRBJ2-1	TRBV7-8	NA	NA	CASSTRPDWSSYNEQFF	TGTGCCAGCAGCACGAGACCAGACTGGAGCTCCTACAATGAGCAGTTCTTC
TRBJ1-6	TRBV5-6	NA	TRBD1	CASSLEGGWESPLHF	TGTGCCAGCAGCTTGGAAGGGGGCTGGGAGTCACCCCTCCACTTT
TRBJ1-2	TRBV5-6	NA	TRBD1	CASSFGRGLNGYTF	TGTGCCAGCAGCTTCGGCAGGGGGCTTAATGGCTACACCTTC